The sample holds one count of the clone carrying this T cell receptor (beta chain). The junction departs from the called germline gene at one end, perhaps through a read error. Authors' analysis steps: Quantification of nucleated cells was approximated via reference gene primer amplification. Profiled with immunoSEQ multiplex PCR; TCRdb holds only in-frame clones, not every one. V and J calls plus clone size are reproduced from that table; the DNA served to infer D and trimming. The sample has approximately 200,000 clones; over 80% are singletons. Germline CDR1 reads SSHAT; CDR2 reads FNYEAQ (reference sequence). The CDR3 totals 15 residues. This sample was included in a study of blood T cell repertoires in COVID-19. Study-level background: The samples span acute and convalescent COVID-19 from the United States, Italy and Spain. T cells, B-cell-depleted T cells, or PBMCs supplied cDNA or gDNA.

The chain has TRBV7-7 and TRBJ2-1, with D tentatively TRBD2 (5 bases). This clonotype was sampled from a woman aged 25 to 39 with acute or convalescent COVID-19. Sequenced material: peripheral blood. The chain's CDR3 is CASSESGSSYNEQFF. DNA of the CDR3: TGTGCTAGCAGCGAGAGCGGTAGCTCCTACAATGAGCAGTTCTTC.